Below, 5 T cell receptor beta chains from the same sample are listed, as sequenced in a study of blood T cell repertoires in COVID-19. The repertoire was sequenced with immunoSEQ multiplex PCR; TCRdb's copy has only in-frame clones and lacks some. The data contain around 64,000 clones, more than 85% of them singletons. Sequenced input: peripheral blood. The receptors stem from a man older than 75 in a cohort sampled during active COVID-19.

The J gene is TRBJ2-7, the V gene TRBV12-3 or TRBV12-4; the match to TRBD1 covers 7 bases. The CDR3 loop spans 13 amino acids. Losses at the gene ends were 9 bases for V and 11 bases for J; bases not matched to a gene: 16. CDR3 bases: TGTGCCAGACGTAGACGAGAAGACAGGGAAAAGTACTTC. As protein: CARRRREDREKYF.

The J gene is TRBJ2-1, the V gene TRBV14; 10 bases agree with TRBD2. Trimming removed 4 bases from V and 8 bases from J; junction bases left unmatched: 11. The CDR3 totals 16 residues. CDR1 and CDR2 (germline): SGHDN, FVKESK. CDR3 residues: CASSPDSSGSLDEQFF. CDR3 coding DNA: TGTGCCAGCAGCCCCGACTCTAGCGGGAGCTTGGATGAGCAGTTCTTC. Together with reference TRBV14 and TRBJ2-1, the CDR3 gives the full variable domain: EAGVTQFPSHSVIEKGQTVTLRCDPISGHDNLYWYRRVMGKEIKFLLHFVKESKQDESGMPNNRFLAERTGGTYSTLKVQPAELEDSGVYFCASSPDSSGSLDEQFFGPGTRLTVL.

The CDR3 here is CASSLDRNTEAFF. CDR3 sequence (DNA): TGTGCCAGCAGCTTGGACAGGAACACTGAAGCTTTCTTT. The J gene is TRBJ1-1, the V gene TRBV5-6, with D uncertain. Deletions cut 0 bases from V and 1 base from J, with 4 bases between. Germline V CDR1 and CDR2: SGHDT, YYEEEE. The CDR3 totals 13 residues. Combining the CDR3 with reference TRBV5-6 and TRBJ1-1 gives the whole variable domain DAGVTQSPTHLIKTRGQQVTLRCSPKSGHDTVSWYQQALGQGPQFIFQYYEEEERQRGNFPDRFSGHQFPNYSSELNVNALLLGDSALYLCASSLDRNTEAFFGQGTRLTVV.

This chain links TRBV3-1 (or the pseudogene TRBV3-2) with TRBJ2-7, with 11 nucleotides matching TRBD1. The V segment lost 3 bases and the J segment 4 bases; nucleotides outside the gene matches: 2. The CDR3 runs to 14 residues. Germline CDR1 is LGHDT and CDR2 is YNNKEL (reference sequence). Written as DNA, the CDR3 is TGTGCCAGCAGCCATAGGGACAGGGGGTACGAGCAGTACTTC. Translated, it gives CASSHRDRGYEQYF.

This clone was observed a single time. The chain carries TRBV19 and TRBJ1-6; the D gene is possibly TRBD1 (6 bases). There are 13 residues in the CDR3. V lost 4 bases and J lost 7, with 8 bases in between. The V gene's germline CDR1 is LNHDA and CDR2 SQIVND (reference sequence). CDR3 DNA: TGTGCCAGTAGTAAGGACAGAAATTCACCCCTCCACTTT. This translates into CASSKDRNSPLHF.